This T cell receptor beta chain was retrieved from a study of blood T cell repertoires in COVID-19. The ends lost 4 bases at V and 1 base at J; junction bases unmatched: 6. This CDR3 has 15 amino acids. Germline V gene sequence: CDR1 LGHDT, CDR2 YNNKEL (reference sequence). TCRdb's table, derived via immunoSEQ multiplex PCR, lists solely in-frame clones and lacks some. Here the sample spans about 90,000 clones, around 89% being singletons. The chain employs TRBV3-1 (or the pseudogene TRBV3-2) and TRBJ1-1; the match to TRBD1 covers 7 bases. The TCR was taken from a man aged 60-69 years with acute or convalescent COVID-19. Sequenced: peripheral blood. CDR3 sequence: CASSPRQGGNTEAFF. CDR3 bases: TGTGCCAGCAGCCCCCGACAGGGCGGGAACACTGAAGCTTTCTTT.